Shown below are 8 T cell receptor beta chains from a single sample sequenced in a study of T cells after yellow fever vaccination. TCRdb redid the calling of the 5' RACE reads with MiXCR, one entry per CDR3 protein. The table has about 580,000 distinct CDR3 sequences, about a sixth seen once. The sample was PBMCs, taken about 5 days after the first yellow fever vaccination. The receptors were sampled from a man aged 18 to 30 who received the YFV17D yellow fever vaccine.

This clonotype showed up just a few times. The CDR3 DNA sequence: TGTGCCAGCAGTGACTCCGATCCCAGTCCAGCCAAAAACATTCAGTACTTC. Its protein product is CASSDSDPSPAKNIQYF. The chain joins TRBV6-4 to TRBJ2-4; no clear D. This CDR3 spans 17 amino acids. V lost 0 bases and J lost 0, with 12 bases in between. The germline V gene has CDR1 MRHNA and CDR2 SNTAGT.

The chain carries TRBV4-1 and TRBJ1-2; maybe TRBD1 (5 bases). The CDR3 consists of 17 residues. The ends were cut back, 1 base at V and 5 bases at J, with 20 bases in the middle. The germline V gene has CDR1 MGHRA and CDR2 YSYEKL. CDR3 sequence reads: CASSQGLGARMGYGYTF. Written as DNA, the CDR3 is TGCGCCAGCAGCCAAGGGTTAGGGGCGCGAATGGGGTATGGCTACACCTTC.

This sequence joins TRBV6-1 and TRBJ2-1; 8 nucleotides align to TRBD2. The J segment lost 9 bases and the V segment lost 10 bases, leaving 14 bases of the junction unmatched. Germline V lookup: CDR1 MNHNS, CDR2 SASEGT. CDR3 length: 14 amino acids. CDR3 coding DNA: TGTGCCACCCATATAGCGGGGCCCTACGGTGAGCAGTTCTTC. Amino acids: CATHIAGPYGEQFF.

Only a few counts were recorded for this clonotype. The V call is TRBV5-6, the J call TRBJ2-5; a weak D match, TRBD1 (5 bases). The germline V gene has CDR1 SGHDT and CDR2 YYEEEE. CDR3 length: 14 residues. Trimming stripped 2 bases from V and 0 bases from J, with 8 bases between. The CDR3 region has the DNA TGTGCCAGCAGCTTCGTAGGGGACCAAGAGACCCAGTACTTC. Its protein product is CASSFVGDQETQYF.

J is TRBJ1-6 and V is TRBV10-2; D possibly corresponds to TRBD1 (5 bases). This CDR3 is built from 12 residues. The germline V and J ends were trimmed by 4 bases and 15 bases, with 13 bases remaining between them. Germline CDR1 reads WSHSY; CDR2 reads SAAADI. CDR3 sequence: CASSGDSSLLHF. Written as DNA, the CDR3 is TGCGCCAGCAGTGGGGACTCATCTCTCCTCCACTTT.

This clonotype has only a few counts. The gene calls are TRBV5-1 and TRBJ1-2; D possibly corresponds to TRBD1 (5 bases). Germline CDR1 is SGHRS and CDR2 is YFSETQ. The V gene lost 0 bases and the J gene lost 7 bases, with 7 bases spanning the gap. This CDR3 is 12 amino acids long. In DNA form, the CDR3 reads TGCGCCAGCAGCTTGGGACAGACTGGCTACACCTTC. Protein product: CASSLGQTGYTF. Full variable domain (missing parts from reference TRBV5-1 and TRBJ1-2): KAGVTQTPRYLIKTRGQQVTLSCSPISGHRSVSWYQQTPGQGLQFLFEYFSETQRNKGNFPGRFSGRQFSNSRSEMNVSTLELGDSALYLCASSLGQTGYTFGSGTRLTVV.

This clonotype was counted between two and nine times. The chain recombines TRBV7-9 with TRBJ2-3, with D possibly TRBD2 on 5 matching bases. CDR1 and CDR2 (germline): SEHNR, FQNEAQ (reference sequence). The V end was cut by 1 base, the J end by 2 bases, with 10 bases between. This CDR3 region has 15 residues. The CDR3 DNA sequence: TGTGCCAGCAGCTTAGATGGGAGACCCACAGATACGCAGTATTTT. Protein: CASSLDGRPTDTQYF.

Only a few counts were recorded for this clonotype. The chain couples TRBV4-3 to TRBJ2-1, with D possibly being TRBD1 (6 bases). V was trimmed by 8 bases and J by 8 bases, leaving 25 bases between them. Germline V lookup: CDR1 LGHNA, CDR2 YSLEER. This CDR3 comprises 16 residues. The CDR3 spells CASSYTTGTIFDEQFF. The CDR3 DNA follows: TGCGCCAGCTCATATACGACCGGGACAATCTTCGATGAGCAGTTCTTC.